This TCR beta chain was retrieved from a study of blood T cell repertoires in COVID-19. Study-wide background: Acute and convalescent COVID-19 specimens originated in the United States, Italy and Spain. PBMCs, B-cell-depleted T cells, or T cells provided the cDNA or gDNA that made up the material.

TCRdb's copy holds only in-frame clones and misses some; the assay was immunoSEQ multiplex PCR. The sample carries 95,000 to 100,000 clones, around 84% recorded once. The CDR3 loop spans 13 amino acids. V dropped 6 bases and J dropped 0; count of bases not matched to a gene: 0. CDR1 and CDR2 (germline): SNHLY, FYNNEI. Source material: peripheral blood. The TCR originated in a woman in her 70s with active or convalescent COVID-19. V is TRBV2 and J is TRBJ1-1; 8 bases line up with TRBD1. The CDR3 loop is CASRGQVNTEAFF. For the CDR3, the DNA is TGTGCCAGCAGGGGACAGGTGAACACTGAAGCTTTCTTT. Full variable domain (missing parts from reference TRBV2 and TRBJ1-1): EPEVTQTPSHQVTQMGQEVILRCVPISNHLYFYWYRQILGQKVEFLVSFYNNEISEKSEIFDDQFSVERPDGSNFTLKIRSTKLEDSAMYFCASRGQVNTEAFFGQGTRLTVV.